One T cell receptor (beta chain) is described in this entry. These data come from a study of blood T cell repertoires in COVID-19. Germline V lookup: CDR1 SGHRS, CDR2 YFSETQ. V lost 4 bases, J lost 6 bases, and 1 base stayed unmatched. This CDR3 has 12 residues. Method: immunoSEQ multiplex PCR; TCRdb's copy keeps in-frame clones and lacks some. The data show some 180,000 clones, less than 85% seen once. This receptor was identified in a woman in her sixties or seventies with acute COVID-19. Sequencing was carried out using PBMCs or T cells enriched from blood (not recorded which). The rearrangement joins TRBV5-1 to TRBJ2-1; 7 bases are shared with TRBD1. CDR3 DNA sequence: TGCGCCAGCAGCCCAGGGGGCAATGAGCAGTTCTTC. Translated, it gives CASSPGGNEQFF.